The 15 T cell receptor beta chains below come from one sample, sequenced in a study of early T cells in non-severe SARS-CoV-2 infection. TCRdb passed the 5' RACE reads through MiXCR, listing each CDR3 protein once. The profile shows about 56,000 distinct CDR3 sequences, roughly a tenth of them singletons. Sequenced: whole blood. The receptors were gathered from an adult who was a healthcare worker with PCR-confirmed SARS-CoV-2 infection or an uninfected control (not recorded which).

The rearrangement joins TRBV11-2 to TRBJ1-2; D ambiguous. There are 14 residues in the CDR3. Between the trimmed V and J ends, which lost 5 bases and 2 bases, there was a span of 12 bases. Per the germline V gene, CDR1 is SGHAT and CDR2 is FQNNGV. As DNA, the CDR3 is TGTGCCAGCAGCCCACTTAAGAGGAACTATGGCTACACCTTC. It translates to CASSPLKRNYGYTF.

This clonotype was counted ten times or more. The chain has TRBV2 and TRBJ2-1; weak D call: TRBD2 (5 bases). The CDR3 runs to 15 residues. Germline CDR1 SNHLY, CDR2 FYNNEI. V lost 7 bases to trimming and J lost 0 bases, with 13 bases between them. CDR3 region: CASNSESSSYNEQFF. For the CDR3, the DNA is TGTGCCAGCAATAGCGAGAGCAGCTCCTACAATGAGCAGTTCTTC.

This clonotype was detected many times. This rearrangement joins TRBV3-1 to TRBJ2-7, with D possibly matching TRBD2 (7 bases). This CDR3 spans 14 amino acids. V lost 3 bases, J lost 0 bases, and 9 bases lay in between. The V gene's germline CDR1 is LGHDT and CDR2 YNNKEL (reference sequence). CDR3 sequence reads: CASSQGGPSYEQYF. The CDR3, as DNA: TGTGCCAGCAGCCAGGGGGGGCCCTCCTACGAGCAGTACTTC.

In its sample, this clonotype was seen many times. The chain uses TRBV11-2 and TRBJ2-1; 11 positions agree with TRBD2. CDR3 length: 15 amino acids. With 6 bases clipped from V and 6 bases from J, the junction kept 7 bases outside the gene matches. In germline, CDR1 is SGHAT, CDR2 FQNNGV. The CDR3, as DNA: TGTGCCAGCAGAAGACTAGCGGGAAGAGTCAATGAGCAGTTCTTC. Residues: CASRRLAGRVNEQFF.

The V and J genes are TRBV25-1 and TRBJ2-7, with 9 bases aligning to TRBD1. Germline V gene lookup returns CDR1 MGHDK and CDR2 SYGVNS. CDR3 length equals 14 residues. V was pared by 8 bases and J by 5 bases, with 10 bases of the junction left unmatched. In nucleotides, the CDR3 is TGTGCCAGCCACGATCGGGACAGGGCCCACGAGCAGTACTTC. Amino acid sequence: CASHDRDRAHEQYF.

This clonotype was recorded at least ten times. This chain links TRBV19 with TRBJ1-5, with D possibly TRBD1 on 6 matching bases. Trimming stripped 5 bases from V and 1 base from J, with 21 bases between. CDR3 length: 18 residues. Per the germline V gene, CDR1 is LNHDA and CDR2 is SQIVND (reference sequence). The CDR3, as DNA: TGTGCCAGTAGTGCAAAGGGCAGGGGTGCAAGGAGCAATCAGCCCCAGCATTTT. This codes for CASSAKGRGARSNQPQHF.

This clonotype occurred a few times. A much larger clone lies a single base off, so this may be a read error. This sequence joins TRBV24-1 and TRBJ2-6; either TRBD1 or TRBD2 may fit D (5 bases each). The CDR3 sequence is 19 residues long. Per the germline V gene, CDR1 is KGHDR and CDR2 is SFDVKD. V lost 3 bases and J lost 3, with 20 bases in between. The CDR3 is CATSDPRTRGQSGANVLTF. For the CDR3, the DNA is TGTGCCACCAGTGATCCCCGTACGAGGGGCCAAAGTGGGGCCAACGTCCTGACTTTC.

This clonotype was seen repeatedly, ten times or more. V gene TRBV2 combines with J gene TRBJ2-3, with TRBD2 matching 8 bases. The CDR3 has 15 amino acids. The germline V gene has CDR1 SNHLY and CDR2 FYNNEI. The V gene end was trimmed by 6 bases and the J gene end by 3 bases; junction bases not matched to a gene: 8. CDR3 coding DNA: TGTGCCAGCAGATTAAGCGGGAGTGGTACAGATACGCAGTATTTT. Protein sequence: CASRLSGSGTDTQYF.

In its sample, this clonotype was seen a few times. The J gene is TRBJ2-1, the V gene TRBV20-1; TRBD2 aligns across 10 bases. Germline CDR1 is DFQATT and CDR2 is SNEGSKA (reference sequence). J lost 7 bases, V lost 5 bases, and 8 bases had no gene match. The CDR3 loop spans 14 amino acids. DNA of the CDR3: TGCAGTGCTCCCCTAGCGGGAGTGGGTAATGAGCAGTTCTTC. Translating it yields CSAPLAGVGNEQFF.

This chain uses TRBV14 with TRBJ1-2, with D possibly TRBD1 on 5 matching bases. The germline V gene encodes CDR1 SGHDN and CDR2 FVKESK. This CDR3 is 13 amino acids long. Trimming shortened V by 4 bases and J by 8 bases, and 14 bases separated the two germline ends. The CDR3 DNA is TGTGCCAGCAGCCGGGGCGGCGCTTGGGGCTACACCTTC. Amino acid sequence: CASSRGGAWGYTF.

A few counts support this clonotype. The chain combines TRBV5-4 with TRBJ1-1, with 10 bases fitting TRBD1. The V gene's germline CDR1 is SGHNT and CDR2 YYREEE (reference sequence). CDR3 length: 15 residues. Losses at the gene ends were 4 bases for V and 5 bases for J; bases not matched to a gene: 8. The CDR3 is CASSTRQGAGTEAFF. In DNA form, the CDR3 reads TGTGCCAGCAGCACTAGACAGGGGGCAGGAACTGAAGCTTTCTTT. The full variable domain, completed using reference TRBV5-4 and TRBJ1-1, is ETGVTQSPTHLIKTRGQQVTLRCSSQSGHNTVSWYQQALGQGPQFIFQYYREEENGRGNFPPRFSGLQFPNYSSELNVNALELDDSALYLCASSTRQGAGTEAFFGQGTRLTVV.

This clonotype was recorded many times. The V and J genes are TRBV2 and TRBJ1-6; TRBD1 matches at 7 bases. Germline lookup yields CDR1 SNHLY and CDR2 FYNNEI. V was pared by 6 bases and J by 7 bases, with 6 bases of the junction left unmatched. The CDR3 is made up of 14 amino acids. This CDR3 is CASRADRENSPLHF. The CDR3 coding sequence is TGTGCCAGCAGGGCCGACAGGGAGAATTCACCCCTCCACTTT.

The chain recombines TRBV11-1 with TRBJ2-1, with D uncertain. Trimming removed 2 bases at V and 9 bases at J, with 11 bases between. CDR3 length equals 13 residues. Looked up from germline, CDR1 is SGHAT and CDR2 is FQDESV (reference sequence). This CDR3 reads CASSLRTPTEQFF. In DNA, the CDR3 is TGTGCCAGCAGCTTAAGAACGCCGACTGAGCAGTTCTTC.

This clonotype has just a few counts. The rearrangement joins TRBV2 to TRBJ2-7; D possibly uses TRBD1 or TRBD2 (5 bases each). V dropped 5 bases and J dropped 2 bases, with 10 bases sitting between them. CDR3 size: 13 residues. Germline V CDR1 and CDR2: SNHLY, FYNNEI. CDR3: CASSPGRTYEQYF. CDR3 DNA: TGTGCCAGCAGTCCGGGACGTACCTACGAGCAGTACTTC.

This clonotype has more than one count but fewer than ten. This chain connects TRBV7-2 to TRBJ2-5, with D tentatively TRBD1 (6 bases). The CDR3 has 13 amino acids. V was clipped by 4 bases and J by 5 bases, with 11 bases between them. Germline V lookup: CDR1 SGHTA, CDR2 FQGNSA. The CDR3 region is CASSSGQYETQYF. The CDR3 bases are TGTGCCAGCAGCTCCGGACAGTATGAGACCCAGTACTTC.